The clone carrying this TCR beta chain was counted ten times or more. What it binds is not known. V shed 0 bases and J shed 7 bases, with 8 bases lying between them. The CDR3 loop spans 13 amino acids. The germline V gene has CDR1 SGHRS and CDR2 YFSETQ. Time point here: sample taken at primary tumor resection. Sequencing was performed on whole RNA extracted from tumor and nontumor lung tissue, or from frozen PBMC, and the material was left unsorted. TCR cDNA molecules each had a unique molecular identifier. A single record per CDR3 protein comes from TCRdb applying MiXCR to the 5' RACE reads. The data contain 4,500 to 6,000 distinct CDR3 sequences, approximately 4.9% of them singletons. The sample comes from a study of spatial heterogeneity in lung cancer. As for the study in general: Tumor-region TCR transcript counts correlated strongly with a T cell module score from matched bulk RNA-seq. Overall study findings and caveats: Expanded intratumoral alpha and beta TCR counts tracked tumor mutation counts.

This material consisted of lung tumor tissue, taken at surgery. This sequence was found in a male donor with early-stage non-small cell lung cancer. This rearrangement joins TRBV5-1 to TRBJ1-5; D uncertain. The CDR3 is CASSLGGRQPQHF. CDR3 sequence (DNA): TGCGCCAGCAGCTTGGGGGGAAGGCAGCCCCAGCATTTT.